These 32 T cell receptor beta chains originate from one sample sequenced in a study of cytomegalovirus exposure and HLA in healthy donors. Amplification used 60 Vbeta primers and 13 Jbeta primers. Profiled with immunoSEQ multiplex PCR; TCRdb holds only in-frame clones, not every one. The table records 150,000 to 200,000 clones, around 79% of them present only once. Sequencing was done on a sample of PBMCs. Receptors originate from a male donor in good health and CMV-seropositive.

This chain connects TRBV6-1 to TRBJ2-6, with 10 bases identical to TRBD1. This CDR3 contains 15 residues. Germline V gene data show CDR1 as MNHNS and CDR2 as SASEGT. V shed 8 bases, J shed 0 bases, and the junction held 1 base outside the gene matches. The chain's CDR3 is CASGTGVSGANVLTF. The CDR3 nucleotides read TGTGCCAGCGGGACAGGGGTCTCTGGGGCCAACGTCCTGACTTTC.

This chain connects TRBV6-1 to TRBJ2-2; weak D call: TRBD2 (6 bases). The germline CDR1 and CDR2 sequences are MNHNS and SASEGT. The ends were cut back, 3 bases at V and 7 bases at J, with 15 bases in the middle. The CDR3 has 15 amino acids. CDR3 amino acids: CASSDGVGGSGELFF. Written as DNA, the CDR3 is TGTGCCAGCAGTGATGGGGTGGGGGGTAGCGGGGAGCTGTTTTTT.

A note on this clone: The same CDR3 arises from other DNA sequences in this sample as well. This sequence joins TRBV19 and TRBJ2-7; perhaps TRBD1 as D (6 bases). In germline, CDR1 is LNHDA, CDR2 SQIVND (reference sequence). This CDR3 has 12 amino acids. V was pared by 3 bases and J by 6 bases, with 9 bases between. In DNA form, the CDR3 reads TGTGCCAGTAGTATTACAGGGATCGAGCAGTACTTC. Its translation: CASSITGIEQYF.

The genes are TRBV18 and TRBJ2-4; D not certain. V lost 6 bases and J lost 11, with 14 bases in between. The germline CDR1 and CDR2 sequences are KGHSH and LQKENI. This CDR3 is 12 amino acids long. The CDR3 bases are TGTGCCAGCTCTACCGAAGGAGCAGTTCAGTACTTC. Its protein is CASSTEGAVQYF.

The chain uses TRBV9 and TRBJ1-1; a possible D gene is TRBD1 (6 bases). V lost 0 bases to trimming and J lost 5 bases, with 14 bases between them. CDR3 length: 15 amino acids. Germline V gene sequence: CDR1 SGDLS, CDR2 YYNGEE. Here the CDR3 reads CASSVAGGTETEAFF. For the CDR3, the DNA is TGTGCCAGCAGCGTAGCTGGGGGCACGGAAACTGAAGCTTTCTTT.

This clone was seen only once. The CDR3 is CASSYGTGSDGAQHF. The DNA for the CDR3 is TGTGCCAGCAGTTACGGAACAGGGTCCGATGGGGCCCAGCATTTT. V and J are TRBV6-6 and TRBJ1-5; D is perhaps TRBD1 (6 bases). The CDR3 is made up of 15 amino acids. The germline gives CDR1 MNHNY, CDR2 SVGAGI (reference sequence). Trimming took 2 bases from V and 11 from J, leaving 19 bases between them.

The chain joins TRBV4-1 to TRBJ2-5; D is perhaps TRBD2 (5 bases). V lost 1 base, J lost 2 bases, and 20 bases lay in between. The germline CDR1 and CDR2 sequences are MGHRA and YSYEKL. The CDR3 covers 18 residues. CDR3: CASSQGGRWILWQETQYF. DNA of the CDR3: TGCGCCAGCAGCCAAGGAGGGCGGTGGATTTTGTGGCAAGAGACCCAGTACTTC.

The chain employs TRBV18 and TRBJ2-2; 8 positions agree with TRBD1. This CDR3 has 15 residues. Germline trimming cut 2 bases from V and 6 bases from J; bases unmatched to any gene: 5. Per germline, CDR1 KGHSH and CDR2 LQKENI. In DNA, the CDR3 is TGTGCCAGCTCACCAGGGACAGGAGGTTCCGGGGAGCTGTTTTTT. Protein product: CASSPGTGGSGELFF.

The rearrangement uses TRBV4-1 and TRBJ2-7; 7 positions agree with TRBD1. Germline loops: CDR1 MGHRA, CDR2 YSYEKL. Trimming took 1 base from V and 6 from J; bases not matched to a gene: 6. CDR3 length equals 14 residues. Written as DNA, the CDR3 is TGCGCCAGCAGCCAAGCACAGGGGCAGGGCGAGCAGTACTTC. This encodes CASSQAQGQGEQYF.

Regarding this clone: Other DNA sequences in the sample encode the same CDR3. The CDR3 sequence: CASSHGTADFNYGYTF. Written as DNA, the CDR3 is TGTGCCAGCAGCCACGGGACAGCTGATTTTAACTATGGCTACACCTTC. V is TRBV4-2 and J is TRBJ1-2, with 7 bases that match TRBD1. The V and J ends lost 3 bases and 1 base, in that order; junction bases with no gene match: 8. The germline gives CDR1 LGHNA, CDR2 YNFKEQ. This CDR3 is 16 amino acids long.

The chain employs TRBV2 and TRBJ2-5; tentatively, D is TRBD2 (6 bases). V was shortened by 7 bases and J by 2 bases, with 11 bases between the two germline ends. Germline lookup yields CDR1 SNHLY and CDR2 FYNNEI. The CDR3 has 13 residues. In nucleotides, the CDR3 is TGTGCCAGCACCCTAGGGAGGCAAGAGACCCAGTACTTC. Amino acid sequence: CASTLGRQETQYF.

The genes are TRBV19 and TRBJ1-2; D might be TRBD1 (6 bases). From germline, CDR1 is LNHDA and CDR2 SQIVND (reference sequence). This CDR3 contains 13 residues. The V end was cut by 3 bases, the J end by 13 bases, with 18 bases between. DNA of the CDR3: TGTGCCAGTAGTATGGCCCGACAGGTCGTTGCCACCTTC. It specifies CASSMARQVVATF.

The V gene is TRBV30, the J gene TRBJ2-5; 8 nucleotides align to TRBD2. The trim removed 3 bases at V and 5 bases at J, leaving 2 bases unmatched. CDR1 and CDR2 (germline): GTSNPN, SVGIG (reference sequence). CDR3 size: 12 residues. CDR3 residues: CAWSAGGETQYF. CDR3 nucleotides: TGTGCCTGGAGCGCGGGGGGTGAGACCCAGTACTTC.

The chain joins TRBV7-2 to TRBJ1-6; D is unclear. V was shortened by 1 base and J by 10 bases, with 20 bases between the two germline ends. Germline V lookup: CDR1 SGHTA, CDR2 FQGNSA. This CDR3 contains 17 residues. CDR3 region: CASSLEAVGSSHSPLHF. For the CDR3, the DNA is TGTGCCAGCAGCTTAGAAGCGGTGGGCAGTTCCCACTCACCCCTCCACTTT.

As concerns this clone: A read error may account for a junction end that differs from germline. The CDR3 reads CAWSCRDSSPF. Written as DNA, the CDR3 is TGTGCCTGGAGTTGCCGGGACAGCTCTCCGTTC. The chain recombines TRBV30 with TRBJ1-2; 7 nucleotides match TRBD1. The CDR3 sequence is 11 residues long. Germline V gene sequence: CDR1 GTSNPN, CDR2 SVGIG (reference sequence).

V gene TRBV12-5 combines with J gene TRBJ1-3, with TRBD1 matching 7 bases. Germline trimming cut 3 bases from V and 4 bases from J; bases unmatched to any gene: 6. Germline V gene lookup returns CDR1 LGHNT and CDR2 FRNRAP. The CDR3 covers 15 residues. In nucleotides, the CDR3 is TGTGCTAGTGGTTTTAGGGGGCAGATCGGAAACACCATATATTTT. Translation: CASGFRGQIGNTIYF. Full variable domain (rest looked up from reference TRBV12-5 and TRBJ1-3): DARVTQTPRHKVTEMGQEVTMRCQPILGHNTVFWYRQTMMQGLELLAYFRNRAPLDDSGMPKDRFSAEMPDATLATLKIQPSEPRDSAVYFCASGFRGQIGNTIYFGEGSWLTVV.

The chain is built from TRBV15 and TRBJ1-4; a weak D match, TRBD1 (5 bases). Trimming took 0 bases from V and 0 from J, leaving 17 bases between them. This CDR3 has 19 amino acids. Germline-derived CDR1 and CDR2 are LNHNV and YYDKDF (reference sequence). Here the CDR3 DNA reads TGTGCCACCAGCAGAGATTATTTATCACAGGTTGCAACTAATGAAAAACTGTTTTTT. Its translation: CATSRDYLSQVATNEKLFF.

The CDR3 protein is CASSPQGADYEQYF. The CDR3 DNA reads as TGCGCCAGCAGCCCCCAGGGGGCGGACTACGAGCAGTACTTC. The V and J genes are TRBV4-1 and TRBJ2-7; TRBD1 agrees at 8 bases. Germline loops: CDR1 MGHRA, CDR2 YSYEKL. The CDR3 is made up of 14 amino acids. The J segment lost 3 bases and the V segment lost 4 bases, leaving 5 bases of the junction unmatched.

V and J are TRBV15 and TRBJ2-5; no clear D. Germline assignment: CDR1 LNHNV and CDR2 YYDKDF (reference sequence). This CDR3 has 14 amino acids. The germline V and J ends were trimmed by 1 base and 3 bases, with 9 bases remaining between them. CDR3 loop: CATSRGDGEETQYF. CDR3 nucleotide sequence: TGTGCCACCAGCAGAGGCGACGGAGAAGAGACCCAGTACTTC.

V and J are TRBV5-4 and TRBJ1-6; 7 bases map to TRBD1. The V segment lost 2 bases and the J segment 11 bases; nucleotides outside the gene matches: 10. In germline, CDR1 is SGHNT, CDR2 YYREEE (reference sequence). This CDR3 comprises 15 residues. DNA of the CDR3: TGTGCCAGCAGCTTCGGACAGGCGAAGGGTCCACCCCTCCACTTT. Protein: CASSFGQAKGPPLHF.

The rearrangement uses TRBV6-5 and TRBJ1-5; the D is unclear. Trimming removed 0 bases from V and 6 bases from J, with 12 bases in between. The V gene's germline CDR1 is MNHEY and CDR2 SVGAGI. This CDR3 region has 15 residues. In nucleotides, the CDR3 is TGTGCCAGCAGTTACTCCTCGAGGGCCTCTCAGCCCCAGCATTTT. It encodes CASSYSSRASQPQHF.

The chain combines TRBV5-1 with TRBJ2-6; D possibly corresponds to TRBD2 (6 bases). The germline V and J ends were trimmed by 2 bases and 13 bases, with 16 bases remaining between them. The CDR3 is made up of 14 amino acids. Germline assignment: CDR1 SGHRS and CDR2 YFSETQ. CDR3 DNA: TGCGCCAGCAGCTTCTCGGGGGAAATCGAAGTCCTGACTTTC. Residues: CASSFSGEIEVLTF.

The DNA for the CDR3 is TGTGCCAGTAGTATTATGCAGGGGGATAGCAATCAGCCCCAGCATTTT. Its protein product is CASSIMQGDSNQPQHF. J is TRBJ1-5 and V is TRBV19; TRBD1 matches at 7 bases. V lost 3 bases and J lost 0; bases outside the gene matches: 5. The CDR3 has 16 amino acids. CDR1 LNHDA and CDR2 SQIVND come from the germline V gene (reference sequence).

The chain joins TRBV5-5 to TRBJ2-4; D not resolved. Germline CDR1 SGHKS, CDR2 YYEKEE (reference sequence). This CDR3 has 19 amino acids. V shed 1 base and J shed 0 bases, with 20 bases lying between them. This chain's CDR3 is CASSLLSYLLLLAKNIQYF. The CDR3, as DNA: TGTGCCAGCAGCTTGCTCTCATACCTCTTACTACTAGCCAAAAACATTCAGTACTTC.

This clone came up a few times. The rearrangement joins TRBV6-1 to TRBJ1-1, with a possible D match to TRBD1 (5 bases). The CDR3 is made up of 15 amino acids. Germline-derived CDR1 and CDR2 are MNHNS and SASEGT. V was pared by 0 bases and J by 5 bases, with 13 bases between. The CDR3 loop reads CASSEAGGVGTEAFF. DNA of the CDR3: TGTGCCAGCAGTGAAGCAGGAGGGGTAGGAACTGAAGCTTTCTTT.

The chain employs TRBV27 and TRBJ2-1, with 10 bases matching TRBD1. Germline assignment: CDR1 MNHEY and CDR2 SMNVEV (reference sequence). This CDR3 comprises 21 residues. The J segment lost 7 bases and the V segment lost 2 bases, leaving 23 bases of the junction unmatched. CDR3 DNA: TGTGCCAGCAGTTTAGACACCCCGGGACAGGGGAGGATAAGTAGTGTAAATGAGCAGTTCTTC. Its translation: CASSLDTPGQGRISSVNEQFF.

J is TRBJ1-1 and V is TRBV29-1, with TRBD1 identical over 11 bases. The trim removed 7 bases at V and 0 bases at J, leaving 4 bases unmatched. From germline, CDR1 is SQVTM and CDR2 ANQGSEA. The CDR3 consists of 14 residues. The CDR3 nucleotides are TGCAGCGCTGGGACAGGGGGGGTGAACACTGAAGCTTTCTTT. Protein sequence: CSAGTGGVNTEAFF.

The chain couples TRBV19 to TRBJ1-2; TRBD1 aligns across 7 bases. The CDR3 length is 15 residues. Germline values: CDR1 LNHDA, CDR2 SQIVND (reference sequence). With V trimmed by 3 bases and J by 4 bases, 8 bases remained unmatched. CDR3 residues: CASSILGTVTYGYTF. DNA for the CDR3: TGTGCCAGTAGTATTCTCGGGACAGTAACCTATGGCTACACCTTC.

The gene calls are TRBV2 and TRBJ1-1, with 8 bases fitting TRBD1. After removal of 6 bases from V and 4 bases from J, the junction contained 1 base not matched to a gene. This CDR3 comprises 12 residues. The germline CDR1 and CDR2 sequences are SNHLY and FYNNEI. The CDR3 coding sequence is TGTGCCAGCAGGACAGGGGTCACTGAAGCTTTCTTT. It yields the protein CASRTGVTEAFF. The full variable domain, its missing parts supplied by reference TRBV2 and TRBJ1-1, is EPEVTQTPSHQVTQMGQEVILRCVPISNHLYFYWYRQILGQKVEFLVSFYNNEISEKSEIFDDQFSVERPDGSNFTLKIRSTKLEDSAMYFCASRTGVTEAFFGQGTRLTVV.

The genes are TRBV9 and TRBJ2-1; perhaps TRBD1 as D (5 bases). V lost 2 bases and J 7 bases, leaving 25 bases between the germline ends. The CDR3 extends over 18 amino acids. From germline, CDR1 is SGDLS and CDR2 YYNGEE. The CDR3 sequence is CASSVRLSTGLLRNEQFF. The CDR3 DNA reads TGTGCCAGCAGCGTTCGCCTCTCCACAGGCTTACTAAGGAATGAGCAGTTCTTC.

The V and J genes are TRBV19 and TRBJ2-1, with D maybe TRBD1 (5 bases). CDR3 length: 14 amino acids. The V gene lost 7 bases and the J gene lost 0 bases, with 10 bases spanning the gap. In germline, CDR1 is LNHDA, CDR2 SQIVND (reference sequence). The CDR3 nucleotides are TGTGCCAGTACAGGGCAGAGCTCCTACAATGAGCAGTTCTTC. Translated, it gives CASTGQSSYNEQFF.

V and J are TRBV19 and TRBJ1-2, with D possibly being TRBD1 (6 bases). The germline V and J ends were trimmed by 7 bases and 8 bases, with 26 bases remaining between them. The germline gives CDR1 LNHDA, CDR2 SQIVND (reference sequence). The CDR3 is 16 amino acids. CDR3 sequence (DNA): TGTGCCAGTATCATCTCATCAGGGGATGCTTTTAGCGGCTACACCTTC. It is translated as CASIISSGDAFSGYTF. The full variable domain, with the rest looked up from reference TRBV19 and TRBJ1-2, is DGGITQSPKYLFRKEGQNVTLSCEQNLNHDAMYWYRQDPGQGLRLIYYSQIVNDFQKGDIAEGYSVSREKKESFPLTVTSAQKNPTAFYLCASIISSGDAFSGYTFGSGTRLTVV.